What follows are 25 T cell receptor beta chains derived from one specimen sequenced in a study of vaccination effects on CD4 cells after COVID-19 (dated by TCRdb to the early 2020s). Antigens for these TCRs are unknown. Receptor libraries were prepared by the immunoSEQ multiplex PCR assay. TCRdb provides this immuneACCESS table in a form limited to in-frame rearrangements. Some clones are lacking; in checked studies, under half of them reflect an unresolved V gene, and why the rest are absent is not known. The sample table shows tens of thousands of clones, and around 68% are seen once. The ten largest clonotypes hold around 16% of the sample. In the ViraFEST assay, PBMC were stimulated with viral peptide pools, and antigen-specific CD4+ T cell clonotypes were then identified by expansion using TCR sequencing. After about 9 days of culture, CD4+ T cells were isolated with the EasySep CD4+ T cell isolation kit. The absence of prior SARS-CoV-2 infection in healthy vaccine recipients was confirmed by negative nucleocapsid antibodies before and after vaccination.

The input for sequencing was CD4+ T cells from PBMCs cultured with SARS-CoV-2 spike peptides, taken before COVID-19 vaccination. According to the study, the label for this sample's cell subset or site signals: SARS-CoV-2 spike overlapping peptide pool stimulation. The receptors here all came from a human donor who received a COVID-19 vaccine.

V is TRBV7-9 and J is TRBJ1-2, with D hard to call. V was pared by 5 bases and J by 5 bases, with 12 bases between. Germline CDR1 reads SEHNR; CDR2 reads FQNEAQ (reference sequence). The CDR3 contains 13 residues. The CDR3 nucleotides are TGTGCCAGCAGCCCCGACGGTGTATATGGCTACACCTTC. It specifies CASSPDGVYGYTF.

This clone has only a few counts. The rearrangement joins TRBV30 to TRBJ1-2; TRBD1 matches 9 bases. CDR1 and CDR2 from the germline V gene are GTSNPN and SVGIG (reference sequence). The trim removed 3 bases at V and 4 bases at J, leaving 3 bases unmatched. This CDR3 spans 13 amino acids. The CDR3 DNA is TGTGCCTGGAGCCTGGACAGGGGCTATGGCTACACCTTC. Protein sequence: CAWSLDRGYGYTF.

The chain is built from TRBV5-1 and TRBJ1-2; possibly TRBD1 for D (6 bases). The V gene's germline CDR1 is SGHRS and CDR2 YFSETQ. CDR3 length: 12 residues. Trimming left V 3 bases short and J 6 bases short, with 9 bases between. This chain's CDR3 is CASSSPGDGYTF. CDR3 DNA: TGCGCCAGCAGCTCCCCAGGGGATGGCTACACCTTC.

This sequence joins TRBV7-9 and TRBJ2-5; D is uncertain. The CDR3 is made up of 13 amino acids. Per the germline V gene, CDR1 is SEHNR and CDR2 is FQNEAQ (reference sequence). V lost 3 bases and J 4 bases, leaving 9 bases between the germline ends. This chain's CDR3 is CASSFSPGETQYF. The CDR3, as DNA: TGTGCCAGCAGCTTCTCCCCGGGAGAGACCCAGTACTTC.

CDR3 in DNA: TGTGCCAGCAGTGCCTCCTCGGGTTTGACCGGGGAGCTGTTTTTT. This gives the protein CASSASSGLTGELFF. This rearrangement joins TRBV25-1 to TRBJ2-2, with D uncertain. Trimming pared 4 bases from V and 5 bases from J, leaving 14 bases between. Germline CDR1 reads MGHDK; CDR2 reads SYGVNS. The CDR3 runs 15 residues. Drawing the rest from reference TRBV25-1 and TRBJ2-2, the complete variable domain is EADIYQTPRYLVIGTGKKITLECSQTMGHDKMYWYQQDPGMELHLIHYSYGVNSTEKGDLSSESTVSRIRTEHFPLTLESARPSHTSQYLCASSASSGLTGELFFGEGSRLTVL.

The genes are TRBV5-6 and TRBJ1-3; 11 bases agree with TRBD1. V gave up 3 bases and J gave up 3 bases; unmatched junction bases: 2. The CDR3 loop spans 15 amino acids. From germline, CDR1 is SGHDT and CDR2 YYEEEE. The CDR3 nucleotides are TGTGCCAGCAGCTGGGACAGGGGGATTGGAAACACCATATATTTT. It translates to CASSWDRGIGNTIYF.

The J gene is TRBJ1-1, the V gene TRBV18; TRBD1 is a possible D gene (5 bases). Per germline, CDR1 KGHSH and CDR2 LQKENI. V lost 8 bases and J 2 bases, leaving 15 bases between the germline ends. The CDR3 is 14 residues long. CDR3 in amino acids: CASTGATGNTEAFF. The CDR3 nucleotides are TGTGCCAGCACAGGAGCCACGGGTAACACTGAAGCTTTCTTT.

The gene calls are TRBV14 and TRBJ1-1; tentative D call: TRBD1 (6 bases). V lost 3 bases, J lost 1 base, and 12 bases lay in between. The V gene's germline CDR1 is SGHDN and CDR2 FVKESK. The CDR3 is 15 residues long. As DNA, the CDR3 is TGTGCCAGCAGCCACTCACCGACAGGGAACACTGAAGCTTTCTTT. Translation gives CASSHSPTGNTEAFF.

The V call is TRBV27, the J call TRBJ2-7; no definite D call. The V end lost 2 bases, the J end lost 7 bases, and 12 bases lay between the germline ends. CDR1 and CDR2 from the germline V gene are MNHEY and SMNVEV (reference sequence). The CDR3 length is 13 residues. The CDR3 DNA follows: TGTGCCAGCAGTTTAGGCAGTCTCGGGGAGCAGTACTTC. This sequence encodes CASSLGSLGEQYF.

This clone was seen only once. The CDR3 DNA reads TGTGCCAGCAGCCGGGACAGACGTAACAATGAGCAGTTCTTC. This gives the protein CASSRDRRNNEQFF. The chain carries TRBV5-4 and TRBJ2-1; 7 positions match TRBD1. With V trimmed by 4 bases and J by 5 bases, 6 bases remained unmatched. This CDR3 comprises 14 residues. Germline lookup yields CDR1 SGHNT and CDR2 YYREEE (reference sequence).

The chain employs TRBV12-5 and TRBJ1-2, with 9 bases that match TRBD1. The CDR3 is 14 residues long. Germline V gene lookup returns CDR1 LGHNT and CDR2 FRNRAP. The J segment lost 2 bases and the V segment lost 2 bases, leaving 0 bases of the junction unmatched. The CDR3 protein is CASGLTGGNYGYTF. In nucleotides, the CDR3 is TGTGCTAGTGGTTTGACAGGGGGCAACTATGGCTACACCTTC.

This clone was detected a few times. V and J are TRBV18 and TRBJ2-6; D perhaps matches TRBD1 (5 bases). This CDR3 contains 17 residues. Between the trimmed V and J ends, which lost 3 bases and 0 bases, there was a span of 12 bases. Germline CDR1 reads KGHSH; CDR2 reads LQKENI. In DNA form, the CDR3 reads TGTGCCAGCTCACCCTTTTCAGGGTTCTCTGGGGCCAACGTCCTGACTTTC. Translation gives CASSPFSGFSGANVLTF.

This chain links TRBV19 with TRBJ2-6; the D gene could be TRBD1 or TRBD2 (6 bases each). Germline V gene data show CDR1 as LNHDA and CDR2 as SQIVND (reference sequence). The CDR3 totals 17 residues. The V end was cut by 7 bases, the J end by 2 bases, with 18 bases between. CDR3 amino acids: CASTPRGAYAGANVLTF. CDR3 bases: TGTGCCAGTACCCCGAGGGGGGCGTACGCTGGGGCCAACGTCCTGACTTTC.

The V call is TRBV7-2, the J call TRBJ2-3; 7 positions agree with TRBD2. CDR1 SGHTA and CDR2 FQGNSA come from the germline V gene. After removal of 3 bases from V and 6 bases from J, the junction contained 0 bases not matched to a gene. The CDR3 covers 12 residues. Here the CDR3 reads CASSFSGDTQYF. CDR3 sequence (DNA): TGTGCCAGCAGCTTTAGCGGGGATACGCAGTATTTT.

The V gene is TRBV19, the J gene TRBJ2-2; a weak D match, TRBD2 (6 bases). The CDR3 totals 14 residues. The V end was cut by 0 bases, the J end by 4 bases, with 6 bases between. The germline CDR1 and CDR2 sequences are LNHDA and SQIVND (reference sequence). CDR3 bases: TGTGCCAGTAGTATAGAGGGGGGCACCGGGGAGCTGTTTTTT. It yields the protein CASSIEGGTGELFF.

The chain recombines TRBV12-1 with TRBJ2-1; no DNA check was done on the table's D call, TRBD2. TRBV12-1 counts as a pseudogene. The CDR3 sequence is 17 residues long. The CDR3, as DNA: TGTGCCAGCAGCTTTCCCCTGGGACTAGCGGCCTACAATGAGCAGTTCTTC. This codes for CASSFPLGLAAYNEQFF.

The CDR3 DNA reads as TGTGCCATCAGTGAGTCACGGCAGGGGGCGGGCGAGCAGTACTTC. Protein: CAISESRQGAGEQYF. This chain connects TRBV10-3 to TRBJ2-7, with 8 nucleotides matching TRBD1. V dropped 0 bases and J dropped 6; count of bases not matched to a gene: 7. The CDR3 length is 15 residues. CDR1 is ENHRY and CDR2 is SYGVKD in the germline V gene.

The CDR3 region has the DNA TGTGCCAGCAGCCCGGTCGGGCCTACCTACGAGCAGTACTTC. This codes for CASSPVGPTYEQYF. V is TRBV5-6 and J is TRBJ2-7; D gene ambiguous. Germline CDR1 is SGHDT and CDR2 is YYEEEE. The ends were cut back, 4 bases at V and 2 bases at J, with 13 bases in the middle. The CDR3 totals 14 residues. Full variable domain (rest looked up from reference TRBV5-6 and TRBJ2-7): DAGVTQSPTHLIKTRGQQVTLRCSPKSGHDTVSWYQQALGQGPQFIFQYYEEEERQRGNFPDRFSGHQFPNYSSELNVNALLLGDSALYLCASSPVGPTYEQYFGPGTRLTVT.

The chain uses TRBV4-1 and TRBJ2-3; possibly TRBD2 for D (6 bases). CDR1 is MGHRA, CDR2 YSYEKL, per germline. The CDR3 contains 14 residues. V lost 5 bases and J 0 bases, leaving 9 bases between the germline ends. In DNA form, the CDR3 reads TGCGCCAGCAGCGACGGGACTAGCACAGATACGCAGTATTTT. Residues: CASSDGTSTDTQYF.

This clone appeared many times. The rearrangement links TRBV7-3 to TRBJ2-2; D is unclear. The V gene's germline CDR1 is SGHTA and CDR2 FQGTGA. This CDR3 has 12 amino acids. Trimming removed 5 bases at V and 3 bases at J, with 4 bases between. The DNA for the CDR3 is TGTGCCAGCAGCGGGGACACCGGGGAGCTGTTTTTT. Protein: CASSGDTGELFF.

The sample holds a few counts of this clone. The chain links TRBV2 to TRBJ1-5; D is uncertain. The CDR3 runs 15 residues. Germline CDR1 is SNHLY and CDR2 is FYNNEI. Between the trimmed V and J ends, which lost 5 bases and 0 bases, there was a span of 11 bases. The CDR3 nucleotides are TGTGCCAGCAGTCGGACCCCGGATAGCAATCAGCCCCAGCATTTT. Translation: CASSRTPDSNQPQHF.

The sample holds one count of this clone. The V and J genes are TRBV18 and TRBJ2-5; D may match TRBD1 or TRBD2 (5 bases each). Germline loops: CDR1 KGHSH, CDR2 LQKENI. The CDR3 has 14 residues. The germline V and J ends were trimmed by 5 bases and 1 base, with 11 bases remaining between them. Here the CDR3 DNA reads TGTGCCAGCTCATTGGCCGGGACCCAAGAGACCCAGTACTTC. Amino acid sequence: CASSLAGTQETQYF.

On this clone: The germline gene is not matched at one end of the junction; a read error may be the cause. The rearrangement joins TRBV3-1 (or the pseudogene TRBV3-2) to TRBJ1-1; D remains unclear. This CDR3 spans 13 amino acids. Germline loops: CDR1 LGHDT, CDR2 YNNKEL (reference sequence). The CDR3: CASGQIRAGEAFF. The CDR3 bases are TGTGCCAGCGGCCAGATAAGGGCGGGAGAGGCTTTCTTT.

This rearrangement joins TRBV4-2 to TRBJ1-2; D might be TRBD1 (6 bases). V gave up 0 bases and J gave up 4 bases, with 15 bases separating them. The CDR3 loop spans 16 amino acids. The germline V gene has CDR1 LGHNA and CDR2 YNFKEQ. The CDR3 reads CASSQEDQGLGYGYTF. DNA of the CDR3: TGTGCCAGCAGCCAAGAGGATCAGGGGTTGGGCTATGGCTACACCTTC.

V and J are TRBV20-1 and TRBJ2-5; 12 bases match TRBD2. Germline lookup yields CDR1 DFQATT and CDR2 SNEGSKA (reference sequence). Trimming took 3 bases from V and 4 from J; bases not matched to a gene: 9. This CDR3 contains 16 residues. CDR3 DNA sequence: TGCAGTGCTAGTGGGACTAGCGGGCGGAGGGGAGAGACCCAGTACTTC. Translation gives CSASGTSGRRGETQYF.